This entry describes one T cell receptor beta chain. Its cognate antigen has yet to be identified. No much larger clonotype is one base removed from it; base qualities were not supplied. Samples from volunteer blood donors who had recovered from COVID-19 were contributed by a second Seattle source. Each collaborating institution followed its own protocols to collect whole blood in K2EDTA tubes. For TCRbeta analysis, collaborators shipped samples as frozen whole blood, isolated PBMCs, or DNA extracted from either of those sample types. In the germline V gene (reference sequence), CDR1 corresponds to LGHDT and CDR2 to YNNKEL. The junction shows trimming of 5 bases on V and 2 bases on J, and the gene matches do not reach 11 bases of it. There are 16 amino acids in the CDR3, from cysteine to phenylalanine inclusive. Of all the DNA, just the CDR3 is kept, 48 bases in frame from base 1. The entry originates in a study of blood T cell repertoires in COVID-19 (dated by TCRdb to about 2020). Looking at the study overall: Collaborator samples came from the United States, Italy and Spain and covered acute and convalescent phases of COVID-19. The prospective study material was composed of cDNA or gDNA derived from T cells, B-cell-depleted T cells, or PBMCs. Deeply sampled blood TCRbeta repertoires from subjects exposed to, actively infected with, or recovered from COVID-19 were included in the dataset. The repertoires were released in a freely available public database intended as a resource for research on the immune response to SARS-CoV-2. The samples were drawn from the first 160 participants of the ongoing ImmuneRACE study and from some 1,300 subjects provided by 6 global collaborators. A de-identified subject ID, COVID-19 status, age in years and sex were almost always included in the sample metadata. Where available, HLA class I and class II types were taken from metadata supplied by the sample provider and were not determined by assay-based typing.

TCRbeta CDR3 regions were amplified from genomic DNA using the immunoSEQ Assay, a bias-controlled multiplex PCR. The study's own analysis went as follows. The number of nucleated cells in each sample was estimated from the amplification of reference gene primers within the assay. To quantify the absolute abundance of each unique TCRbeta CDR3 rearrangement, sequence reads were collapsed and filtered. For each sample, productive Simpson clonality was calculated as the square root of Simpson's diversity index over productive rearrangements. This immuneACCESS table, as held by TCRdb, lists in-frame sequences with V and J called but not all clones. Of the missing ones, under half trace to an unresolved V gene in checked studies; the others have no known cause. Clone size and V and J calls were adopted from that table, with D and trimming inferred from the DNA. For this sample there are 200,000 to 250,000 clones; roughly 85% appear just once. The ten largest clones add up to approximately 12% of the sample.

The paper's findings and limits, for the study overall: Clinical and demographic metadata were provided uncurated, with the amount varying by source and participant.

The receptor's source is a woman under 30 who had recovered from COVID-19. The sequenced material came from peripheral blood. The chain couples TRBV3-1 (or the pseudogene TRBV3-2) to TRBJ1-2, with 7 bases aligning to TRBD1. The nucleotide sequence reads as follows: TGTGCCAGCAGCACCGACGTAAGGGGGCGGAACTATGGCTACACCTTC. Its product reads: CASSTDVRGRNYGYTF.